This T cell receptor (beta chain) was identified during a study of blood T cell repertoires in COVID-19. Germline values: CDR1 GTSNPN, CDR2 SVGIG (reference sequence). This CDR3 has 12 amino acids. The V and J ends lost 4 bases and 6 bases, in that order; junction bases with no gene match: 4. In the original analysis: For nucleated cells, counts were estimated from reference gene primer amplification. The assay was immunoSEQ multiplex PCR, and TCRdb's table has in-frame clones only and misses some. V, J and clone size are taken as reported in that table, and D and trimming were inferred from the DNA itself. The table lists approximately 300,000 clones, roughly 87% of them singletons, with around 5.9% in the top ten. Assignment of participants to cohorts was predicated upon participant-reported clinical history.

Sample: PBMCs or T cells enriched from blood (not recorded which). The receptor was derived from a woman aged 30 to 39 who had recovered from COVID-19. This sequence joins TRBV30 and TRBJ1-1; 8 positions agree with TRBD1. CDR3 DNA: TGTGCCTGGACAGGGGGCGCGGCTGAAGCTTTCTTT. Amino acid sequence: CAWTGGAAEAFF.